A single sample gave rise to the 26 T cell receptor beta chains below, sequenced in a study of cytotoxic CD8 clonotypes in ibrutinib-treated CLL. Here immunoSEQ multiplex PCR was the method, and the copy in TCRdb shows in-frame clones only, minus some. The sample lists about 330,000 clones, about 61% seen once, with 6% to 6.5% in the top ten. The specimen was PBMCs, collected after 36 months of ibrutinib treatment. All receptors come from a human donor with chronic lymphocytic leukemia.

There are a few counts of this clone. Written as DNA, the CDR3 is TGTGCCAGCAGCATGACAGGGTATTCACCCCTCCACTTT. It encodes CASSMTGYSPLHF. V is TRBV7-6 and J is TRBJ1-6; TRBD1 matches at 7 bases. CDR3 length: 13 amino acids. Trimming took 5 bases from V and 8 from J; bases not matched to a gene: 3. Germline assignment: CDR1 SGHVS and CDR2 FNYEAQ.

This clone was counted between two and nine times. The rearrangement joins TRBV4-1 to TRBJ1-6; TRBD1 aligns across 7 bases. V lost 0 bases to trimming and J lost 5 bases; unmatched junction nucleotides: 7. CDR3 length: 17 amino acids. Germline-derived CDR1 and CDR2 are MGHRA and YSYEKL. The CDR3 region is CASSQDPGGSHNSPLHF. CDR3 sequence (DNA): TGCGCCAGCAGCCAAGATCCAGGGGGAAGTCATAATTCACCCCTCCACTTT.

This rearrangement joins TRBV2 to TRBJ1-6; D is ambiguous. Per germline, CDR1 SNHLY and CDR2 FYNNEI. The CDR3 has 12 residues. V was pared by 8 bases and J by 6 bases, with 8 bases between. The CDR3 region has the DNA TGTGCCAGCCGCCGGACTAATTCACCCCTCCACTTT. This gives the protein CASRRTNSPLHF.

The chain has TRBV11-2 and TRBJ2-2; 7 bases align to TRBD1. In germline, CDR1 is SGHAT, CDR2 FQNNGV. V gave up 2 bases and J gave up 6 bases; unmatched junction bases: 6. CDR3 length: 15 residues. The CDR3 protein is CASSLSRGKAGELFF. The CDR3 DNA follows: TGTGCCAGCAGCTTAAGCAGGGGGAAAGCCGGGGAGCTGTTTTTT.

The chain employs TRBV15 and TRBJ2-7, with 9 bases matching TRBD1. V lost 4 bases to trimming and J lost 4 bases; unmatched junction nucleotides: 5. Looked up from germline, CDR1 is LNHNV and CDR2 is YYDKDF (reference sequence). This CDR3 comprises 14 residues. CDR3 sequence: CATSTRDREYEQYF. The CDR3 region has the DNA TGTGCCACCAGCACCCGGGACAGGGAATACGAGCAGTACTTC.

This sequence joins TRBV28 and TRBJ1-5; 7 nucleotides line up with TRBD1. The CDR3 runs to 14 residues. Trimming took 5 bases from V and 3 from J; bases not matched to a gene: 4. The germline CDR1 and CDR2 sequences are MDHEN and SYDVKM. Here the CDR3 reads CASSRQGLNQPQHF. The CDR3 DNA is TGTGCCAGCAGTAGACAGGGTCTCAATCAGCCCCAGCATTTT.

The chain links TRBV5-4 to TRBJ1-5; unclear D gene. CDR3 length: 13 amino acids. Germline V gives CDR1 SGHNT, CDR2 YYREEE (reference sequence). V was trimmed by 2 bases and J by 5 bases, leaving 8 bases between them. Written as DNA, the CDR3 is TGTGCCAGCAGCTTTAGTCCGGATCAGCCCCAGCATTTT. Amino acid sequence: CASSFSPDQPQHF.

The chain recombines TRBV5-6 with TRBJ1-1; the D is unclear. CDR3 length equals 14 residues. V was clipped by 0 bases and J by 4 bases, with 10 bases between them. Germline-derived CDR1 and CDR2 are SGHDT and YYEEEE. The CDR3, as DNA: TGTGCCAGCAGCTTGGGGGGATGGGGCACTGAAGCTTTCTTT. Translation gives CASSLGGWGTEAFF.

This clone was counted once. The genes are TRBV18 and TRBJ2-7, with TRBD1 matching over 8 bases. V dropped 6 bases and J dropped 0; count of bases not matched to a gene: 4. The germline V gene has CDR1 KGHSH and CDR2 LQKENI. The CDR3 covers 14 residues. CDR3: CASSPGQDSYEQYF. DNA for the CDR3: TGTGCCAGCTCCCCGGGACAGGACTCCTACGAGCAGTACTTC.

The chain has TRBV6-5 and TRBJ1-5; no clear D gene. This CDR3 region has 14 residues. The germline V gene encodes CDR1 MNHEY and CDR2 SVGAGI. V was clipped by 4 bases and J by 3 bases, with 10 bases between them. The CDR3 sequence is CASSSPGFNQPQHF. In DNA form, the CDR3 reads TGTGCCAGCAGTTCCCCAGGTTTCAATCAGCCCCAGCATTTT.

The V gene is TRBV5-1, the J gene TRBJ2-7, with a tentative D call TRBD1 (6 bases). CDR3 length: 15 amino acids. Germline V gene data show CDR1 as SGHRS and CDR2 as YFSETQ. V was trimmed by 0 bases and J by 2 bases, leaving 12 bases between them. DNA of the CDR3: TGCGCCAGCAGCTTGGTTGGGGGCCACCCCTACGAGCAGTACTTC. Its protein is CASSLVGGHPYEQYF.

The rearrangement joins TRBV19 to TRBJ2-7; 8 bases are a match to TRBD1. CDR1 LNHDA and CDR2 SQIVND come from the germline V gene (reference sequence). The CDR3 totals 14 residues. V trimming: 5 bases; J trimming: 3 bases; junction bases outside the gene matches: 6. CDR3 coding DNA: TGTGCCAGTAGTCGGGCAGGGGGCAACTACGAGCAGTACTTC. Residues: CASSRAGGNYEQYF. Supplemented by reference TRBV19 and TRBJ2-7, the full variable domain reads DGGITQSPKYLFRKEGQNVTLSCEQNLNHDAMYWYRQDPGQGLRLIYYSQIVNDFQKGDIAEGYSVSREKKESFPLTVTSAQKNPTAFYLCASSRAGGNYEQYFGPGTRLTVT.

V usage is TRBV2 and J usage is TRBJ1-6, with 7 nucleotides matching TRBD1. The CDR3 runs to 16 residues. V was pared by 4 bases and J by 0 bases, with 3 bases of the junction left unmatched. Germline assignment: CDR1 SNHLY and CDR2 FYNNEI. CDR3 loop: CASSVRGTSYNSPLHF. The CDR3 DNA is TGTGCCAGCAGTGTCAGGGGGACCTCCTATAATTCACCCCTCCACTTT.

To note about this clone: The same CDR3 is also encoded by other DNA sequences in this sample. The chain has TRBV9 and TRBJ2-1; 11 positions match TRBD2. Per germline, CDR1 SGDLS and CDR2 YYNGEE. V dropped 4 bases and J dropped 4; count of bases not matched to a gene: 4. The CDR3 is 15 residues long. For the CDR3, the DNA is TGTGCCAGCAGCTTTTTAGCGGGAGGGTACAATGAGCAGTTCTTC. Translating it yields CASSFLAGGYNEQFF.

The chain carries TRBV7-9 and TRBJ2-3; D might be TRBD1 (6 bases). The length of the CDR3 is 15 residues. V lost 5 bases to trimming and J lost 6 bases, with 18 bases between them. CDR1 SEHNR and CDR2 FQNEAQ come from the germline V gene (reference sequence). CDR3 nucleotide sequence: TGTGCCAGCAGCCCACGGGACAACAGAGAGGATACGCAGTATTTT. Translating gives CASSPRDNREDTQYF.

V is TRBV6-6 and J is TRBJ1-1; TRBD1 agrees at 10 bases. The V gene's germline CDR1 is MNHNY and CDR2 SVGAGI (reference sequence). The V and J ends lost 8 bases and 6 bases, in that order; junction bases with no gene match: 9. The CDR3 sequence is 14 residues long. For the CDR3, the DNA is TGTGCCAGCCGGCGGACAGGGGGGAGACCTGAAGCTTTCTTT. It translates to CASRRTGGRPEAFF.

V gene TRBV18 combines with J gene TRBJ2-2; TRBD1 might be the D (6 bases). This CDR3 is built from 17 residues. Germline CDR1 and CDR2: KGHSH and LQKENI. V gave up 4 bases and J gave up 2 bases, with 17 bases separating them. Written as DNA, the CDR3 is TGTGCCAGCTCACGGACATTACAGGGATTAAACACCGGGGAGCTGTTTTTT. It yields the protein CASSRTLQGLNTGELFF.

This clone was detected only a few times. The chain combines TRBV2 with TRBJ1-2, with unresolved D. The CDR3 covers 13 residues. Trimming cost V 5 bases and J 0 bases, with 7 bases left between them. CDR1 and CDR2 from the germline V gene are SNHLY and FYNNEI. CDR3 residues: CASSPEANYGYTF. The CDR3 DNA follows: TGTGCCAGCAGTCCCGAAGCTAACTATGGCTACACCTTC.

This sequence joins TRBV2 and TRBJ2-7, with D possibly being TRBD2 (6 bases). CDR3 size: 14 residues. V lost 6 bases and J 4 bases, leaving 16 bases between the germline ends. CDR1 is SNHLY, CDR2 FYNNEI, per germline. The chain's CDR3 is CASREGAAAYEQYF. CDR3 sequence (DNA): TGTGCCAGCAGGGAGGGAGCAGCCGCGTACGAGCAGTACTTC.

The chain joins TRBV25-1 to TRBJ1-3, with no clear D. V shed 3 bases and J shed 0 bases, with 9 bases lying between them. The CDR3 extends over 15 amino acids. Germline V gene data show CDR1 as MGHDK and CDR2 as SYGVNS. For the CDR3, the DNA is TGTGCCAGCAGTGACCGACGGACCTCTGGAAACACCATATATTTT. Protein: CASSDRRTSGNTIYF. The whole variable domain, remainder taken from reference TRBV25-1 and TRBJ1-3, is EADIYQTPRYLVIGTGKKITLECSQTMGHDKMYWYQQDPGMELHLIHYSYGVNSTEKGDLSSESTVSRIRTEHFPLTLESARPSHTSQYLCASSDRRTSGNTIYFGEGSWLTVV.

The V gene is TRBV6-5, the J gene TRBJ2-2; D gene ambiguous. Per the germline V gene, CDR1 is MNHEY and CDR2 is SVGAGI. The length of the CDR3 is 13 residues. Trimming took off 7 bases at V and 3 bases at J, with 9 bases between the two ends. The CDR3 is CASTYGYTGELFF. Written as DNA, the CDR3 is TGTGCCAGCACGTACGGATACACCGGGGAGCTGTTTTTT.

This chain uses TRBV19 with TRBJ1-5; no clear D gene. Trimming cost V 1 base and J 7 bases, with 14 bases left between them. Per germline, CDR1 LNHDA and CDR2 SQIVND (reference sequence). The CDR3 totals 15 residues. CDR3 sequence reads: CASSIVTLRVQPQHF. In nucleotides, the CDR3 is TGTGCCAGTAGTATAGTAACCCTCCGAGTCCAGCCCCAGCATTTT.

The rearrangement uses TRBV9 and TRBJ2-3; a weak D match, TRBD2 (5 bases). The ends were cut back, 0 bases at V and 1 base at J, with 18 bases in the middle. Looked up from germline, CDR1 is SGDLS and CDR2 is YYNGEE. The CDR3 consists of 18 residues. CDR3 residues: CASSVAGFWEFGTDTQYF. The DNA of the CDR3 is TGTGCCAGCAGCGTAGCGGGCTTTTGGGAGTTCGGCACAGATACGCAGTATTTT.

The chain has TRBV6-5 and TRBJ2-3; tentatively, D is TRBD2 (6 bases). CDR1 and CDR2 from the germline V gene are MNHEY and SVGAGI. Trimming took off 6 bases at V and 2 bases at J, with 9 bases between the two ends. There are 13 residues in the CDR3. The CDR3 here is CASRGTSTDTQYF. The DNA of the CDR3 is TGTGCCAGCAGAGGGACTTCCACAGATACGCAGTATTTT.

This chain uses TRBV7-9 with TRBJ2-1, with D perhaps matching TRBD2 (6 bases). Germline CDR1 is SEHNR and CDR2 is FQNEAQ (reference sequence). Trimming took 8 bases from V and 6 from J, leaving 17 bases between them. The length of the CDR3 is 14 residues. The CDR3 DNA sequence: TGTGCCAGCGGGGGGTGGGAAACCTTCAATGAGCAGTTCTTC. Translation: CASGGWETFNEQFF.

The rearrangement uses TRBV27 and TRBJ2-7; D remains ambiguous. This CDR3 has 13 amino acids. The V end was cut by 6 bases, the J end by 0 bases, with 9 bases between. Germline V CDR1 and CDR2: MNHEY, SMNVEV (reference sequence). The CDR3 coding sequence is TGTGCCAGCAGCCCCGGGTCCTCCTACGAGCAGTACTTC. It translates to CASSPGSSYEQYF.